The clone carrying this T cell receptor beta chain was counted once. Antigen specificity is unknown. Amplification used 60 Vbeta primers and 13 Jbeta primers. The protocol was immunoSEQ multiplex PCR, while the TCRdb copy is restricted to in-frame clones and leaves out a portion. The table lists around 170,000 clones, around 79% of them singletons, with more than 0.45% in the top ten. This sample stems from a study of cytomegalovirus exposure and HLA in healthy donors. Looking at the study overall: Early released data comprised around 80 million unique TCRs from HLA-typed donors. Overall study findings and caveats: There were several of the most significant clusters that appeared linked to common viral pathogens in a later analysis. A later analysis found that most CMV-associated TCR beta chains appeared HLA-restricted.

The TCR sequence derives from a woman between 45 and 65 years old in good health and CMV-seronegative. Sequencing was performed on PBMCs.

As DNA, the CDR3 is TGTGCCAGCAGCTTAATTTCGGGTAGCTCCTACGAGCAGTACTTC. Protein sequence: CASSLISGSSYEQYF. The chain couples TRBV11-2 to TRBJ2-7; no clear D gene. V was cut by 2 bases and J by 0 bases, with 11 bases left in between. CDR3 length: 15 residues. Germline loops: CDR1 SGHAT, CDR2 FQNNGV. The variable domain in full, completed from reference TRBV11-2 and TRBJ2-7, reads EAGVAQSPRYKIIEKRQSVAFWCNPISGHATLYWYQQILGQGPKLLIQFQNNGVVDDSQLPKDRFSAERLKGVDSTLKIQPAKLEDSAVYLCASSLISGSSYEQYFGPGTRLTVT.